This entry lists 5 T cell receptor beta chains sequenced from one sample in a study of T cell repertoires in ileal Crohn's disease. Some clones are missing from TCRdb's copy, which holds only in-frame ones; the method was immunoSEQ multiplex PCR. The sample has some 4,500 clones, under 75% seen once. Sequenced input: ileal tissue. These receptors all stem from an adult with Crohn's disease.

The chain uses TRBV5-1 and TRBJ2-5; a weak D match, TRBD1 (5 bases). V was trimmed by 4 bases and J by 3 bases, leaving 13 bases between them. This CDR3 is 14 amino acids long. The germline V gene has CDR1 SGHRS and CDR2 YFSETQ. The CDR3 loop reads CASSNLLGEETQYF. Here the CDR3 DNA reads TGCGCCAGCAGCAACCTTCTAGGGGAAGAGACCCAGTACTTC.

The chain's CDR3 is CASSLTQLNTGELFF. DNA for the CDR3: TGTGCCAGCAGCTTAACACAATTAAACACCGGGGAGCTGTTTTTT. The rearrangement links TRBV7-6 to TRBJ2-2; no clear D. Trimming shortened V by 2 bases and J by 2 bases, and 9 bases separated the two germline ends. Per the germline V gene, CDR1 is SGHVS and CDR2 is FNYEAQ. This CDR3 has 15 amino acids.

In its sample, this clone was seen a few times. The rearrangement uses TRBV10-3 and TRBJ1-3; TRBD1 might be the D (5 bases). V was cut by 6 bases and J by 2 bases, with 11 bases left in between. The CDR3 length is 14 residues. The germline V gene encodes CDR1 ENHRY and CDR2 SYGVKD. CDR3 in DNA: TGTGCCATCAGCCAGGGACTAACTGGAAACACCATATATTTT. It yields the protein CAISQGLTGNTIYF.

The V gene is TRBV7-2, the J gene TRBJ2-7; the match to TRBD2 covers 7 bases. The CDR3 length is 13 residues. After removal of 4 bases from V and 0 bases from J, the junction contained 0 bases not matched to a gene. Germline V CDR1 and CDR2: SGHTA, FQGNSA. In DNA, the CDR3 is TGTGCCAGCAGCTCTAGCGGCTCCTACGAGCAGTACTTC. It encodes CASSSSGSYEQYF.

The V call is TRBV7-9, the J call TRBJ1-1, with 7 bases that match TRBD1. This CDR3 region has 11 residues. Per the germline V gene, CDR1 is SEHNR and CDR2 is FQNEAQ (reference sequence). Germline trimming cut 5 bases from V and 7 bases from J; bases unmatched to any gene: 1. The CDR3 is CASSQGGEAFF. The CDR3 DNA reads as TGTGCCAGCAGCCAGGGGGGTGAAGCTTTCTTT.